This T cell receptor beta chain was sequenced for a study of cytomegalovirus exposure and HLA in healthy donors. About the study: It was reported in a later analysis that the 100 to 150 validation repertoires used the same platform as the 650 to 800 first-cohort repertoires. Broader study findings: Rarity marked most TCR sequences, yet some public TCRs occurred in many donors.

To note about this clone: Antigen unknown.

Trimming cost V 4 bases and J 7 bases, with 10 bases left between them. The CDR3 has 12 amino acids. The germline V gene encodes CDR1 SNHLY and CDR2 FYNNEI. TCRdb's copy holds only in-frame clones and misses some; the assay was immunoSEQ multiplex PCR. The sample shows some 250,000 clones, around 87% of them seen only once. This chain joins TRBV2 and TRBJ1-2; D call uncertain. Sample: PBMCs. The sequence was obtained from a woman aged 25-40 years in good health and CMV-seropositive. CDR3 residues: CASSGGRGGYTF. In DNA form, the CDR3 reads TGTGCCAGCAGTGGAGGCAGAGGTGGCTACACCTTC.